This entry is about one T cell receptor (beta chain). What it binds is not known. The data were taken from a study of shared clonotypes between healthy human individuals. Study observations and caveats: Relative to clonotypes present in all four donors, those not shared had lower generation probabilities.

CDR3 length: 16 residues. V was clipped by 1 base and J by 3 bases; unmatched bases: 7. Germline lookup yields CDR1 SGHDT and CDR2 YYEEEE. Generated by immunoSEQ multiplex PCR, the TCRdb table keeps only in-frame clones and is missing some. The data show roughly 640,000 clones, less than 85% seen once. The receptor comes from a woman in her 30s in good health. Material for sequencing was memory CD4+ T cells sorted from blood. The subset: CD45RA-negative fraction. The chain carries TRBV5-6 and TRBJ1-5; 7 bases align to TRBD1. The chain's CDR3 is CASSLFGRGYNQPQHF. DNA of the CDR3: TGTGCCAGCAGCTTGTTCGGCAGGGGGTACAATCAGCCCCAGCATTTT. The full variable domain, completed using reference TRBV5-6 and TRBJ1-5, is DAGVTQSPTHLIKTRGQQVTLRCSPKSGHDTVSWYQQALGQGPQFIFQYYEEEERQRGNFPDRFSGHQFPNYSSELNVNALLLGDSALYLCASSLFGRGYNQPQHFGDGTRLSIL.